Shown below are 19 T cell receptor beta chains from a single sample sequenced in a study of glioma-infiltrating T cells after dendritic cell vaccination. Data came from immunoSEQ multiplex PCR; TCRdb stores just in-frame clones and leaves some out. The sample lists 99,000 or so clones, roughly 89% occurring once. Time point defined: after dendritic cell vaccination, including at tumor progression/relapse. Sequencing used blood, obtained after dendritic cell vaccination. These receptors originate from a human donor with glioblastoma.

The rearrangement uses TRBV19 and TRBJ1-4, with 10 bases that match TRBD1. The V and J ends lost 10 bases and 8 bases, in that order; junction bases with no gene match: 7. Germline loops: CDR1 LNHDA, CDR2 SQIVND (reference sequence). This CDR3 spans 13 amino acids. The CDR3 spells CATRQGAEEKLFF. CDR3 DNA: TGTGCCACCAGACAGGGGGCAGAAGAAAAACTGTTTTTT. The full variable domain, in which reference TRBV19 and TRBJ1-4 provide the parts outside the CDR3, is DGGITQSPKYLFRKEGQNVTLSCEQNLNHDAMYWYRQDPGQGLRLIYYSQIVNDFQKGDIAEGYSVSREKKESFPLTVTSAQKNPTAFYLCATRQGAEEKLFFGSGTQLSVL.

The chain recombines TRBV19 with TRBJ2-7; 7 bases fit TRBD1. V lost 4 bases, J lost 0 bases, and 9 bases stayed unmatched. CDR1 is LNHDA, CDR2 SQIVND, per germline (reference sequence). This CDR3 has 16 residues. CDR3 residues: CASSSRTTGISYEQYF. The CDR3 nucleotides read TGTGCCAGTAGTAGTCGAACGACAGGGATCTCCTACGAGCAGTACTTC.

CDR3 residues: CASTFGGAIQPQHF. The CDR3 DNA reads TGTGCCAGCACCTTCGGGGGGGCAATTCAGCCCCAGCATTTT. The chain uses TRBV5-6 and TRBJ1-5, with D perhaps matching TRBD1 (6 bases). The CDR3 has 14 residues. The V gene lost 6 bases and the J gene lost 6 bases, with 16 bases spanning the gap. Germline V gene sequence: CDR1 SGHDT, CDR2 YYEEEE.

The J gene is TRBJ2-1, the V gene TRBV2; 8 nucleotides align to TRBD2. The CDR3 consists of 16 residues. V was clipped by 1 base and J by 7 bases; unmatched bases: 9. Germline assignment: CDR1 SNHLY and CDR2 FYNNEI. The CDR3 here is CASSEEGSGVGNEQFF. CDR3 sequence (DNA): TGTGCCAGCAGTGAAGAAGGTAGCGGGGTTGGGAATGAGCAGTTCTTC. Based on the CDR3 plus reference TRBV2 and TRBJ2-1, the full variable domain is EPEVTQTPSHQVTQMGQEVILRCVPISNHLYFYWYRQILGQKVEFLVSFYNNEISEKSEIFDDQFSVERPDGSNFTLKIRSTKLEDSAMYFCASSEEGSGVGNEQFFGPGTRLTVL.

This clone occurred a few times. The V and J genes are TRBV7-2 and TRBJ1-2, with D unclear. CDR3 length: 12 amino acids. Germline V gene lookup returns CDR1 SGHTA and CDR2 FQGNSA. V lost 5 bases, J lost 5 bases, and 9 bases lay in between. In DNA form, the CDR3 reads TGTGCCAGCAGCCCCGGGATTTATGGCTACACCTTC. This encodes CASSPGIYGYTF.

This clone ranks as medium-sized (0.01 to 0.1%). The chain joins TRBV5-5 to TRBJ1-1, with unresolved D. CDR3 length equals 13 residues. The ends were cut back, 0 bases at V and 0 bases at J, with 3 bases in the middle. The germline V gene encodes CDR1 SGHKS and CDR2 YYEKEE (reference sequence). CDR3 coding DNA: TGTGCCAGCAGCTTGGACATGAACACTGAAGCTTTCTTT. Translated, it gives CASSLDMNTEAFF.

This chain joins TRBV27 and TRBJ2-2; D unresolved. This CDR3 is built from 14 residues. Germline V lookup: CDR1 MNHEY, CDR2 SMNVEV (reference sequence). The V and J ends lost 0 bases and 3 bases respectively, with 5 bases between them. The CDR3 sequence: CASSLSFYTGELFF. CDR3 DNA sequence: TGTGCCAGCAGTTTATCTTTCTACACCGGGGAGCTGTTTTTT.

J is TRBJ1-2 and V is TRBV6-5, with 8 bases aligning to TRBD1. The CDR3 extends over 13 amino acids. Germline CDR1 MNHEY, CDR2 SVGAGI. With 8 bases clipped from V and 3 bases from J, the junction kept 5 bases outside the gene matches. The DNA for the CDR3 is TGTGCCAGCGGGCAGACAGGGGACTATGGCTACACCTTC. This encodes CASGQTGDYGYTF.

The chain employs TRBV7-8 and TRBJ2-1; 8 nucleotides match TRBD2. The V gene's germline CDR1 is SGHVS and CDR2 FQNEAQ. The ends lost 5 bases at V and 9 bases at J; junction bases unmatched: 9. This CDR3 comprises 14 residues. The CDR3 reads CASSRSGSLGEQFF. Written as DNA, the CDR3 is TGTGCCAGCAGCCGCAGCGGGAGCCTTGGTGAGCAGTTCTTC.

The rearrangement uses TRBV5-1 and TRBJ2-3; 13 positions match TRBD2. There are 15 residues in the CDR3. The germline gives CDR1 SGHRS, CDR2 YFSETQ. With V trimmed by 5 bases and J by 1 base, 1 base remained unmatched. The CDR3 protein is CASRLAGGGTDTQYF. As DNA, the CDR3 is TGCGCCAGCAGACTAGCGGGGGGGGGCACAGATACGCAGTATTTT.

This CDR3 is CASRSGSTSPWGADTQYF. The CDR3 DNA is TGCGCCAGCAGATCCGGGTCCACTTCCCCTTGGGGCGCAGATACGCAGTATTTT. The chain combines TRBV5-1 with TRBJ2-3, with D possibly TRBD1 on 5 matching bases. This CDR3 has 18 residues. Germline assignment: CDR1 SGHRS and CDR2 YFSETQ. V lost 5 bases and J 4 bases, leaving 26 bases between the germline ends.

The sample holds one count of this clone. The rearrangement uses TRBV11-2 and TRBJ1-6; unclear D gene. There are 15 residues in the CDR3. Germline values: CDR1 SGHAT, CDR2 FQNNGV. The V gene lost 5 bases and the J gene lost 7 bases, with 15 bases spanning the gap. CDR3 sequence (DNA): TGTGCCAGCAGCCCCGGACGGAGGCTCAATTCACCCCTCCACTTT. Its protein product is CASSPGRRLNSPLHF. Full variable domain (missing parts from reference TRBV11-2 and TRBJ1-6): EAGVAQSPRYKIIEKRQSVAFWCNPISGHATLYWYQQILGQGPKLLIQFQNNGVVDDSQLPKDRFSAERLKGVDSTLKIQPAKLEDSAVYLCASSPGRRLNSPLHFGNGTRLTVT.

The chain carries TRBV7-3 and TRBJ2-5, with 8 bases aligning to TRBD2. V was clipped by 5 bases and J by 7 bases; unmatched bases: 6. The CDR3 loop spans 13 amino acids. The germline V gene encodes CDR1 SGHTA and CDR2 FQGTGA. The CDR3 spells CASSLTSAGTQYF. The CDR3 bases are TGTGCCAGCAGCCTGACTAGCGCGGGGACCCAGTACTTC.

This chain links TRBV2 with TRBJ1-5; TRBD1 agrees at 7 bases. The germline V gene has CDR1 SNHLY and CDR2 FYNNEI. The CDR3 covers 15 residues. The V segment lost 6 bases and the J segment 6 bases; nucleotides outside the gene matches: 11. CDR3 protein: CASSPTGVGTQPQHF. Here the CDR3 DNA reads TGTGCCAGCAGCCCCACAGGGGTGGGGACTCAGCCCCAGCATTTT.

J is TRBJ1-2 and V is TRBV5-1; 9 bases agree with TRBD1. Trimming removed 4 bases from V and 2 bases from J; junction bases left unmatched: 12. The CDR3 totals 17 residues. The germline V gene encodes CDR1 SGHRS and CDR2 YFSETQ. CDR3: CASSMRGQGAPNYGYTF. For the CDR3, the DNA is TGCGCCAGCAGCATGCGGGGACAGGGCGCGCCGAACTATGGCTACACCTTC.

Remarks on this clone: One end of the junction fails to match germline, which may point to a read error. The CDR3 here is CASSHSTGSTGELFF. CDR3 nucleotides: TGTGCTAGCAGTCATTCGACAGGGTCCACCGGGGAGCTGTTTTTT. The rearrangement joins TRBV7-7 to TRBJ2-2; 7 nucleotides agree with TRBD1. This CDR3 is built from 15 residues. In germline, CDR1 is SSHAT, CDR2 FNYEAQ (reference sequence).

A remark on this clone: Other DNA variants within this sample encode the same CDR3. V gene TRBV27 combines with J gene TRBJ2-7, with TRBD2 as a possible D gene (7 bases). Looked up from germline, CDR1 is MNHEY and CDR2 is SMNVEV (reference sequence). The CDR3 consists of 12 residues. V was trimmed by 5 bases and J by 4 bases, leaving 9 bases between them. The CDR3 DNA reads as TGTGCCAGCAGTAGGGGGGGGTACGAGCAGTACTTC. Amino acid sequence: CASSRGGYEQYF.

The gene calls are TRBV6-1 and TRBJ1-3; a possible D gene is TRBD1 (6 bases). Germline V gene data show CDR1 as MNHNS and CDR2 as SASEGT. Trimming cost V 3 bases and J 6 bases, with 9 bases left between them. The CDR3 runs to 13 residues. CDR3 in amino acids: CASSEAGANTIYF. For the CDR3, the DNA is TGTGCCAGCAGTGAGGCAGGGGCAAACACCATATATTTT.

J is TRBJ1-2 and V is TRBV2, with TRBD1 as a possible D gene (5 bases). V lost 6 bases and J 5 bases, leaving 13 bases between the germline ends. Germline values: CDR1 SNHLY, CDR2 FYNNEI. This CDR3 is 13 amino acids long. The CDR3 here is CASRTDLGYGYTF. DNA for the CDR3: TGTGCCAGCAGGACAGATTTGGGATATGGCTACACCTTC.